This TCR beta chain was observed in a study of shared clonotypes between healthy human individuals. Germline-derived CDR1 and CDR2 are SGHAT and FQNNGV. V lost 2 bases, J lost 5 bases, and 7 bases stayed unmatched. This CDR3 has 16 amino acids. Each PCR replicate from the sorted subsets contained around 0.2 ug DNA, which is 25,000 to 30,000 T cell genomes. TCRdb's table, derived via immunoSEQ multiplex PCR, lists solely in-frame clones and lacks some. The sample yields roughly 1 million clones, approximately 72% seen once. The source material was memory CD4+ T cells sorted from blood. The subset here: CD45RA-negative fraction. The rearrangement joins TRBV11-2 to TRBJ2-2, with 8 bases aligning to TRBD2. This clonotype originated in a man younger than 35 in good health. The CDR3 nucleotides are TGTGCCAGCAGCTTACTCGCGTTAGCGGGAACCGGGGAGCTGTTTTTT. Protein sequence: CASSLLALAGTGELFF.